These T cell receptor beta chains were read from a single sample in a study of Ad26.COV2.S vaccination and SARS-CoV-2 variants. Measured with immunoSEQ multiplex PCR; TCRdb has only the in-frame clones, and not every one. The sample lists some 340,000 clones, approximately 80% occurring once. This material consisted of peripheral blood, taken in a trial of Ad26.COV2.S vaccine versus placebo. The receptor source for this set is a person aged 18-60 years who received the Ad26.COV2.S COVID-19 vaccine or a placebo. Each CDR3 is given with its conserved first and last residue.

v_gene: TRBV7-2; j_gene: TRBJ2-7; CDR3aa: CASSLRPYEQYF
v_gene: TRBV5-1; j_gene: TRBJ2-2; CDR3aa: CASSLGDTYTGELFF
v_gene: TRBV3-1/TRBV3-2; j_gene: TRBJ2-3; CDR3aa: CASSQGLANTDTQYF
v_gene: TRBV12-3/TRBV12-4; j_gene: TRBJ1-2; CDR3aa: CASSPGRWGGYTF
v_gene: TRBV6-5; j_gene: TRBJ2-7; CDR3aa: CASKRGSYEQYF
v_gene: TRBV11-2; j_gene: TRBJ2-1; CDR3aa: CASSFSAGEQFF
v_gene: TRBV7-2; j_gene: TRBJ2-7; CDR3aa: CASSSTPTTSSEQYF
v_gene: TRBV5-4; j_gene: TRBJ1-2; CDR3aa: CASSLGVRGIDYGYTF
v_gene: TRBV30; j_gene: TRBJ2-7; CDR3aa: CAWSRLKQGEQYF
v_gene: TRBV30; j_gene: TRBJ1-1; CDR3aa: CAWSGPNTEAFF
v_gene: TRBV5-4; j_gene: TRBJ2-1; CDR3aa: CASSLARRGGLNEQFF
v_gene: TRBV7-9; j_gene: TRBJ1-4; CDR3aa: CASTDRGVVRDEKLFF
v_gene: TRBV7-3; j_gene: TRBJ1-1; CDR3aa: CASSPNRGGLNTEAFF
v_gene: TRBV11-2; j_gene: TRBJ2-7; CDR3aa: CASSLGTYEQYF
v_gene: TRBV27; j_gene: TRBJ2-3; CDR3aa: CASSLWGGRGDTQYF
v_gene: TRBV12-5; j_gene: TRBJ1-2; CDR3aa: CASGQSGSVYAGYTF
v_gene: TRBV12-3/TRBV12-4; j_gene: TRBJ1-1; CDR3aa: CASSNRGHTEAFF
v_gene: TRBV3-1/TRBV3-2; j_gene: TRBJ1-1; CDR3aa: CASSQVPGDTEAFF
v_gene: TRBV11-3; j_gene: TRBJ1-2; CDR3aa: CASSKEGRGANYGYTF
v_gene: TRBV18; j_gene: TRBJ1-2; CDR3aa: CASSPGQEGGYTF
v_gene: TRBV5-4; j_gene: TRBJ2-5; CDR3aa: CASSLGGLAKETQYF
v_gene: TRBV27; j_gene: TRBJ2-1; CDR3aa: CASSSGTSGRGEQFF
v_gene: TRBV2; j_gene: TRBJ2-1; CDR3aa: CASSEGLAGGLLYNEQFF
v_gene: TRBV7-9; j_gene: TRBJ2-1; CDR3aa: CASSLRRTSGGARNEQFF
v_gene: TRBV7-9; j_gene: TRBJ1-2; CDR3aa: CASSFVDREGNGYTF
v_gene: TRBV3-1/TRBV3-2; j_gene: TRBJ1-6; CDR3aa: CASSQVRESPLHF
v_gene: TRBV19; j_gene: TRBJ1-5; CDR3aa: CASSDQGGTGGQPQHF
v_gene: TRBV6-1; j_gene: TRBJ1-1; CDR3aa: CASSSPNKNTEAFF
v_gene: TRBV5-1; j_gene: TRBJ1-5; CDR3aa: CASSFDGGTQPQHF
v_gene: TRBV5-1; j_gene: TRBJ1-1; CDR3aa: CASSLALRQGANTEAFF
v_gene: TRBV9; j_gene: TRBJ2-2; CDR3aa: CASSLSSDRGLTGELFF
v_gene: TRBV5-1; j_gene: TRBJ1-1; CDR3aa: CASSSLPGQLNTEAFF
v_gene: TRBV28; j_gene: TRBJ2-6; CDR3aa: CASSFRGRGSGANVLTF
v_gene: TRBV6-6; j_gene: TRBJ2-2; CDR3aa: CASSYVGELFF
v_gene: TRBV28; j_gene: TRBJ1-6; CDR3aa: CASSLMRSSYNSPLHF
v_gene: TRBV5-8; j_gene: TRBJ2-6; CDR3aa: CASSFTWSSGANVLTF
v_gene: TRBV28; j_gene: TRBJ1-1; CDR3aa: CASYRGRIDTEAFF
v_gene: TRBV6-5; j_gene: TRBJ1-6; CDR3aa: CASSPQGTGNSPLHF
v_gene: TRBV14; j_gene: TRBJ1-2; CDR3aa: CASSQNLYGYTF
v_gene: TRBV3-1/TRBV3-2; j_gene: TRBJ2-5; CDR3aa: CASSQETSGGRETQYF
v_gene: TRBV10-3; j_gene: TRBJ1-4; CDR3aa: CAISEGGEKLFF
v_gene: TRBV4-1; j_gene: TRBJ2-2; CDR3aa: CASSQLAGGDTGELFF
v_gene: TRBV15; j_gene: TRBJ1-2; CDR3aa: CATSRDPGGYTF
v_gene: TRBV10-3; j_gene: TRBJ1-1; CDR3aa: CAISGEGLATEAFF
v_gene: TRBV5-1; j_gene: TRBJ2-3; CDR3aa: CASSLPRQGGNTQYF
v_gene: TRBV7-6; j_gene: TRBJ1-1; CDR3aa: CASGDLGASQGEAFF
v_gene: TRBV2; j_gene: TRBJ1-6; CDR3aa: CASSEAGVRNSPLHF
v_gene: TRBV2; j_gene: TRBJ1-1; CDR3aa: CASKEGSIINTEAFF
v_gene: TRBV2; j_gene: TRBJ2-2; CDR3aa: CASSIIRNTGELFF
v_gene: TRBV5-6; j_gene: TRBJ2-5; CDR3aa: CASSGNRGKETQYF
v_gene: TRBV24-1; j_gene: TRBJ1-5; CDR3aa: CATSETGGLNQPQHF
v_gene: TRBV28; j_gene: TRBJ2-1; CDR3aa: CASSPGGGQSYNEQFF
v_gene: TRBV25-1; j_gene: TRBJ2-2; CDR3aa: CASTEHSFNTGELFF
v_gene: TRBV11-2; j_gene: TRBJ2-7; CDR3aa: CASSPLTEGGEQYF
v_gene: TRBV7-9; j_gene: TRBJ2-7; CDR3aa: CASSLVRSSYEQYF
v_gene: TRBV15; j_gene: TRBJ1-2; CDR3aa: CATSRGGGYGYTF
v_gene: TRBV27; j_gene: TRBJ2-5; CDR3aa: CASSLSFWETQYF